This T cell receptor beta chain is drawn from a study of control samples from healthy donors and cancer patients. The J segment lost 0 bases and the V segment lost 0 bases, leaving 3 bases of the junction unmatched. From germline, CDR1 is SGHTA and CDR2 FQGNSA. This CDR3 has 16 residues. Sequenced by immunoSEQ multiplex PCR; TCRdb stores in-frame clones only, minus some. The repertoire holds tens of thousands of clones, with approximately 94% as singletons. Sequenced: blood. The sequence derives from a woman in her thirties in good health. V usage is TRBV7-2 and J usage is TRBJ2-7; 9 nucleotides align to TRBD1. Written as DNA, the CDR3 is TGTGCCAGCAGCTTAGCAGGGACAGGGAACTCCTACGAGCAGTACGTC. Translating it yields CASSLAGTGNSYEQYV.